This T cell receptor beta chain was recovered during a study of cytomegalovirus exposure and HLA in healthy donors. This clone appeared a few times. Its specificity is not known. Findings and limits, study-wide: Exclusion applied to some V segments, including TRBV6-2 and TRBV6-3, as they were indistinguishable. Evidence from a later analysis indicated that most CMV-associated TCR beta chains looked HLA-restricted. A missense DCLRE1C variant was associated with V- and J-gene trimming of TCR beta chains in a later analysis, and an independent cohort replicated the association.

The CDR3 is 12 amino acids. The germline V and J ends were trimmed by 5 bases and 6 bases, with 9 bases remaining between them. Germline-derived CDR1 and CDR2 are SGHAT and FQNNGV. This PCR relied on a set of 60 Vbeta primers and 13 Jbeta primers. The protocol was immunoSEQ multiplex PCR, while the TCRdb copy is restricted to in-frame clones and leaves out a portion. There are over 150,000 clones in the sample; approximately 81% occur only once, and 6.5% to 7.5% lies in the top ten. This TCR derives from a woman between 25 and 40 years old in good health and CMV-seropositive. This chain uses TRBV11-2 with TRBJ2-3; no firm D call. Sample: PBMCs. CDR3 DNA sequence: TGTGCCAGCAGCCAGTTTTCGGATACGCAGTATTTT. It yields the protein CASSQFSDTQYF.